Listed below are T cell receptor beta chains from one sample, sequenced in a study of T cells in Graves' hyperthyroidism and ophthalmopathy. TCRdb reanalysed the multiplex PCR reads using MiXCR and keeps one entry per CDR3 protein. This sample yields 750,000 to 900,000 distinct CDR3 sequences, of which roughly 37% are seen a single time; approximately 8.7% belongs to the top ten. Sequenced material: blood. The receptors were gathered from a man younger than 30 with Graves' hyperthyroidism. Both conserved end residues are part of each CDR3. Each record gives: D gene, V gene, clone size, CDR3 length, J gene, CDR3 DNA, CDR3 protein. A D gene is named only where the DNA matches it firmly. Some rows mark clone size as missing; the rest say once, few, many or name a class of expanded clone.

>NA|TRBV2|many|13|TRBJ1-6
TGTGCCAGCACAGAAGCAGTTAATTCACCCCTCCACTTT
CASTEAVNSPLHF
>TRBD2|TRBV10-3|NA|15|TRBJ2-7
TGTGCCAGCAGTTATTCGCGCACTAGCGGATACGAGCAGTACTTC
CASSYSRTSGYEQYF
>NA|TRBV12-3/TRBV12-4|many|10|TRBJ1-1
TGTGCCAGACTGACGTATGAAGCTTTCTTT
CARLTYEAFF
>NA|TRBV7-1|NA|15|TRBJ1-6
TGTGCCAGCAGCTCCGGGTATCCACATCGTTCACCCCTCCACTTT
CASSSGYPHRSPLHF
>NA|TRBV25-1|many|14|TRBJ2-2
TGTGCCAGCAGACGGGACGAGAACACCGGGGAGCTGTTTTTT
CASRRDENTGELFF
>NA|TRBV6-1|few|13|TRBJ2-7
TGTGCCCTCAGGCATGACAGTTCCTACGAGCAGTACTTC
CALRHDSSYEQYF
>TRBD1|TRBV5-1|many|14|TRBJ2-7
TGCGCCAGCAGCTTGGGGCAGGGGGCGAACGAGCAGTACTTC
CASSLGQGANEQYF
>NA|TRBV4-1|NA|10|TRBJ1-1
TGCGCAACGTGGGGTGGAAGAGCTTTCTTT
CATWGGRAFF
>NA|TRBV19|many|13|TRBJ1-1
TGTGCCAGTACCCTCAGCGGGCCCCACAGAGCTTTCTTT
CASTLSGPHRAFF
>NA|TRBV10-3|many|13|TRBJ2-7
TGTGCCATCAGTGAGTCGTTGGGCACTTCGCCGTACTTC
CAISESLGTSPYF
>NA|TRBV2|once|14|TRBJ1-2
TGTGCCAGCAGTGACCAGGGGCTTAACTATGGCTACACCTTC
CASSDQGLNYGYTF
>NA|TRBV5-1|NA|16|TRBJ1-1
TGCGCCACCGCTCAAATCCCGGGTCCGATGGGTACTGAAGCTTTCTTT
CATAQIPGPMGTEAFF
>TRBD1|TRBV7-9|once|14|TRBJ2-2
TGTGCCAGCAGCTCGGGACAGGGGGGCCGGGAGCTGTTTTTT
CASSSGQGGRELFF
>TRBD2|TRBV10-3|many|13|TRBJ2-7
TGTGCCATAGGGGCGGGAGGGCCGTCCGAGCAGTACTTC
CAIGAGGPSEQYF
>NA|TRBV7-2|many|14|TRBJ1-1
TGTGCCAGCAGCTCTTTTCCGGGTGGCACTGAAGCTTTCTTT
CASSSFPGGTEAFF
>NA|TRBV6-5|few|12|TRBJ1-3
TGTGCCAGCGGGGGAGGTGGAAACACCATATATTTT
CASGGGGNTIYF
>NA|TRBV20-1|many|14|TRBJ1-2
TGCAGTGCTCCTTTGTCCTCCTCAAACTATGGCTACACCTTC
CSAPLSSSNYGYTF
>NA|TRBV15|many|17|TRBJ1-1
TGTGCCACCAGCAAATTTCCCAGAGGATCCATGAACACTGAAGCTTTCTTT
CATSKFPRGSMNTEAFF
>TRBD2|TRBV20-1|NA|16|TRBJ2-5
TGCAGTGCAGGACTAGCGGGGGCGCCGTACCAAGAGACCCAGTACTTC
CSAGLAGAPYQETQYF
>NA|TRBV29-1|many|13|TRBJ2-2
TGCAGCGGGTGGGACGGCAACACCGGGGAGCTGTTTTTT
CSGWDGNTGELFF
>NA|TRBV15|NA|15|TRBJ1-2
TGTGCCAGCAATGGACCCGGCGGAGGGCACTATGGCTACACCTTC
CASNGPGGGHYGYTF
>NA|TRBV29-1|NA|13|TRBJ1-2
TGCAGCGTTGAAGGAGGGGTCCAAGGGGGCTACACCTTC
CSVEGGVQGGYTF
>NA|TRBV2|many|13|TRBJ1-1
TGTGCCAGCAGTGCCCGGGCTGACACTGAAGCTTTCTTT
CASSARADTEAFF
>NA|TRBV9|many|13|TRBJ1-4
TGTGCCAGCAGCCGAAATGGTGCCGAAAAACTGTTTTTT
CASSRNGAEKLFF
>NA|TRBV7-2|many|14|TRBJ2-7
TGTGCCAGCAGCTTCGGGACGAGACGCTACGAGCAGTACTTC
CASSFGTRRYEQYF
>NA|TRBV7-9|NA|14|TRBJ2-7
TGTGCCAGCAGCTTCGGGACCGGGCAGAACGAGCAGTACTTC
CASSFGTGQNEQYF
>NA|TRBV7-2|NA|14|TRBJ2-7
TGTGCCAGCAGCCTCGATAGCGAGAGGGACGAGCAGTACTTC
CASSLDSERDEQYF
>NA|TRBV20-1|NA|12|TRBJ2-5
TGCAGTGCCTGGACTCGACATCAGCCCCAGTACTTC
CSAWTRHQPQYF
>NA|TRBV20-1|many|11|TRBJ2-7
TGCAGTGCTACCAGGGTTGGAGAGCAGTACTTC
CSATRVGEQYF
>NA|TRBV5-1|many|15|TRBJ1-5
TGCGCCAGCAGCTGGACTGGACAGCTCAATCAGCCCCAGCATTTT
CASSWTGQLNQPQHF
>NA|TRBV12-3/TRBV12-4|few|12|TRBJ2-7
TGTGCCAGCAGTTTAGCAGGGCACGAGCAGTACTTC
CASSLAGHEQYF
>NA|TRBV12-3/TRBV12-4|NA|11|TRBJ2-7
TGTGCCAGCAGTATGGTGGGGGAGCAGTACTTC
CASSMVGEQYF
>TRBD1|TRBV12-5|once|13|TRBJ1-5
TGTGCTAGTGGTTTTGACAGGGATCAGCCCCAGCATTTT
CASGFDRDQPQHF
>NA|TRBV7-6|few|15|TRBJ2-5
TGTGCCAGCAGCTTGGGGCGGGTCAACAAAGAGACCCAGTACTTC
CASSLGRVNKETQYF
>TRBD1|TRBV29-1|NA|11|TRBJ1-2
TGCAGCGTTAAAGGACAGGGGGGCTACACCTTC
CSVKGQGGYTF
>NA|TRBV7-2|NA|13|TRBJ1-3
TGTGCCAGCAGCTCCGGGACCCTAAACACCATATATTTT
CASSSGTLNTIYF
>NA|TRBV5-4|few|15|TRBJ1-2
TGTGCCAGCAGCTTGGGGGGGCTCGGGGACTATGGCTACACCTTC
CASSLGGLGDYGYTF
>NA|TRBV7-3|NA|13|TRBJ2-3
TGTGCCAGCAGCTTATTCGGCACAGATACGCAGTATTTT
CASSLFGTDTQYF
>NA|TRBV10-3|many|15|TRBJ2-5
TGTGCCATCAGTGAGGGGTCAAGGGGAAGGGAGACCCAGTACTTC
CAISEGSRGRETQYF
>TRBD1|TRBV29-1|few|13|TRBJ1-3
TGCAGCGTTATGACAGGGGGCGAAAACACCATATATTTT
CSVMTGGENTIYF
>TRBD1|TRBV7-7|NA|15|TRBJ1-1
TGTGCTAGCAGCTTAACAGGGGGCGCAAAGACTGAAGCTTTCTTT
CASSLTGGAKTEAFF
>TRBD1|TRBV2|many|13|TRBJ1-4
TGTGCCAGCACCGGGACAGGGAAGGAAAAACTGTTTTTT
CASTGTGKEKLFF
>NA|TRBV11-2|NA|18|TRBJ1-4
TGTGCCGGGGGGACCGGGACGTCAACCCCTCCCGTCGGTGAAAAACTGTTTTTT
CAGGTGTSTPPVGEKLFF
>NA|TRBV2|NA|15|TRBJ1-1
TGTGCCAGCAGTTACCCCGGGAGCCTGAACACTGAAGCTTTCTTT
CASSYPGSLNTEAFF
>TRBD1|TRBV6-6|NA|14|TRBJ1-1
TGTGCCAGCAGTTACCTACAGGGGGGTGCTGAAGCTTTCTTT
CASSYLQGGAEAFF
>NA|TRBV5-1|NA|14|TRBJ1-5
TGCGCCAGCAGCCTCGACGGGCCTGACCGACCCCAGCATTTT
CASSLDGPDRPQHF
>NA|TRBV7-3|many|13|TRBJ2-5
TGTGCCAGCAGCTTAACACAGCAAGAGACCCAGTACTTC
CASSLTQQETQYF
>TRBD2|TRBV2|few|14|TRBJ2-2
TGTGCCAGCATTCTCGGACTAGCTGGCGGGGAGCTGTTTTTT
CASILGLAGGELFF
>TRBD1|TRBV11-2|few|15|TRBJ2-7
TGTGCCAGCAGCTTGGGGGACAGGGGTGGATACGAGCAGTACTTC
CASSLGDRGGYEQYF
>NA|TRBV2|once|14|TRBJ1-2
TGTGCCAGCAACCGGGGTAGGATTTCGGTTGGCTACACCTTC
CASNRGRISVGYTF